The 3 T cell receptor beta chains below all came from one sample that was sequenced in a study of cytomegalovirus exposure and HLA in healthy donors (TCRdb year 2017). The method behind the library was the immunoSEQ multiplex PCR assay. TCRdb took this table from immuneACCESS and kept in-frame rearrangements with V and J called. Such tables lack part of the clones; where checked against another copy, unresolved V genes explain under half of the gap, and the rest is unexplained. The sample has some 200,000 clones on record, roughly 82% of them singletons. Roughly 13% of the sample is taken by the ten largest. Sequenced input: PBMCs. Receptor source: a woman aged 30 to 39 in good health and CMV-seropositive.

The gene calls are TRBV28 and TRBJ1-5, with D tentatively TRBD1 (6 bases). Germline V gives CDR1 MDHEN, CDR2 SYDVKM. The V gene lost 6 bases and the J gene lost 2 bases, with 8 bases spanning the gap. The CDR3 runs to 13 residues. The DNA for the CDR3 is TGTGCCAGCAGGGGGGCAGGCAATCAGCCCCAGCATTTT. It encodes CASRGAGNQPQHF.

The chain is built from TRBV15 and TRBJ1-2, with no clear D. V shed 0 bases and J shed 4 bases, with 12 bases lying between them. The CDR3 consists of 15 residues. Germline V gene data show CDR1 as LNHNV and CDR2 as YYDKDF (reference sequence). CDR3: CATSRESQAGYGYTF. CDR3 sequence (DNA): TGTGCCACCAGCAGAGAGAGCCAGGCAGGCTATGGCTACACCTTC. The full variable domain, completed using reference TRBV15 and TRBJ1-2, is DAMVIQNPRYQVTQFGKPVTLSCSQTLNHNVMYWYQQKSSQAPKLLFHYYDKDFNNEADTPDNFQSRRPNTSFCFLDIRSPGLGDTAMYLCATSRESQAGYGYTFGSGTRLTVV.

In this sample, this clone turned up a few times. J is TRBJ1-2 and V is TRBV29-1, with D perhaps matching TRBD1 (6 bases). The CDR3 sequence is 13 residues long. V lost 6 bases to trimming and J lost 2 bases, with 13 bases between them. The germline V gene has CDR1 SQVTM and CDR2 ANQGSEA. CDR3 in amino acids: CSVPTGTNYGYTF. CDR3 nucleotides: TGCAGCGTGCCGACAGGAACAAACTATGGCTACACCTTC.